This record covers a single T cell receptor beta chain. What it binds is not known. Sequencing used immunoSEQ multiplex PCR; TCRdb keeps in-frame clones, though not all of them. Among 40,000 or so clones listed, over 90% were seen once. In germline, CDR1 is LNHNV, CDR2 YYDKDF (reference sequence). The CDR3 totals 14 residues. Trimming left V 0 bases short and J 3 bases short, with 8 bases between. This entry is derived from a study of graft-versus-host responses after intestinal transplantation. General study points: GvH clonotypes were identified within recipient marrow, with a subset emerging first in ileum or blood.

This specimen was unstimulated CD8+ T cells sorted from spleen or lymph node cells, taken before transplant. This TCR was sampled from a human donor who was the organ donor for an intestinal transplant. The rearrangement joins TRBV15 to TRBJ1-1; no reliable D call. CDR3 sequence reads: CATSRDPGDTEAFF. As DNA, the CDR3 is TGTGCCACCAGCAGAGACCCTGGGGACACTGAAGCTTTCTTT. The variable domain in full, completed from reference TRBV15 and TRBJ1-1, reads DAMVIQNPRYQVTQFGKPVTLSCSQTLNHNVMYWYQQKSSQAPKLLFHYYDKDFNNEADTPDNFQSRRPNTSFCFLDIRSPGLGDTAMYLCATSRDPGDTEAFFGQGTRLTVV.